This T cell receptor beta chain was captured by sequencing in a study of beta chain features in type 1 diabetes. Of the isolated RNA, all was reverse transcribed, and so the sequenced material was expressed TCRB transcripts. Here immunoSEQ multiplex PCR was the method, and the copy in TCRdb shows in-frame clones only, minus some. The data contain 90,000 to 110,000 clones, about 40% of them singletons. Trimming removed 6 bases from V and 6 bases from J; junction bases left unmatched: 6. Germline CDR1 reads ENHRY; CDR2 reads SYGVKD. The CDR3 is 13 amino acids. Findings of the study overall: When Type 1 diabetes patients were examined, their TCRB CDR3s proved moderately but significantly shorter in all four CD4+ subsets. Within the patient group, naive, central memory and Treg TCRB repertoires appeared more similar to each other than within healthy donors.

A single heparinised draw of approximately 100 mL on average was taken per donor. Via the markers CD45RO/CCR7/CD25/CD127/CD95/CD27, stem cell-like memory, regulatory, central memory and naive CD4+ cells were sorted. Turning to this clone: Its specificity is not known.

This clonotype originated in a woman between 18 and 29 years old in good health. The V and J genes are TRBV10-3 and TRBJ1-1, with 8 nucleotides matching TRBD1. Sequenced input: stem cell memory CD4+ T cells from blood. The CDR3 DNA sequence: TGTGCCATCAGAGGACAGGGTTGGCCTGAAGCTTTCTTT. It translates to CAIRGQGWPEAFF.